This TCR beta chain was identified in a study of lymphopenia after photon versus proton radiotherapy. General study results and limits: In patients who died, overall survival fell as post-nadir TCR diversity dropped more. Survival link was tested only in deceased patients; proton benefit remains a possibility.

Note on this clone: The antigen is unknown.

TCRdb's copy holds only in-frame clones and misses some; the assay was immunoSEQ multiplex PCR. Here the sample spans tens of thousands of clones, 85% to 90% being singletons. Germline assignment: CDR1 SGHTA and CDR2 FQGNSA. V was cut by 5 bases and J by 3 bases, with 14 bases left in between. The CDR3 loop spans 16 amino acids. The genes are TRBV7-2 and TRBJ2-6; D unclear. Sample: peripheral blood, taken from a patient treated with proton-based radiotherapy. The receptor comes from a man older than 75 with esophageal cancer. Written as DNA, the CDR3 is TGTGCCAGCAGCCCACTCGGAGCTAGTGGGGCCAACGTCCTGACTTTC. Protein: CASSPLGASGANVLTF. The full variable domain, completed using reference TRBV7-2 and TRBJ2-6, is GAGVSQSPSNKVTEKGKDVELRCDPISGHTALYWYRQSLGQGLEFLIYFQGNSAPDKSGLPSDRFSAERTGGSVSTLTIQRTQQEDSAVYLCASSPLGASGANVLTFGAGSRLTVL.